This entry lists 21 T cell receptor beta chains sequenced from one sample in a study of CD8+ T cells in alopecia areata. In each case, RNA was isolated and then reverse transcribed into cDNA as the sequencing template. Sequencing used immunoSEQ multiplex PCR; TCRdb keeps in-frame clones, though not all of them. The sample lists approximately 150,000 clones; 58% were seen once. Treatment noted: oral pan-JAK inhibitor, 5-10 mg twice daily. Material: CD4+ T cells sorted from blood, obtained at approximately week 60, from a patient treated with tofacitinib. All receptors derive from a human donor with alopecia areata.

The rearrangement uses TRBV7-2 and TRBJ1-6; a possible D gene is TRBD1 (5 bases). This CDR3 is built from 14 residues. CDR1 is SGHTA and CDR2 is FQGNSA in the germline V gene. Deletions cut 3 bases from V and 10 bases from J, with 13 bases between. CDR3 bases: TGTGCCAGCAGCTTTGGTCAGGGAGCATCACCCCTCCACTTT. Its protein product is CASSFGQGASPLHF. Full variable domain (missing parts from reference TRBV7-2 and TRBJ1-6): GAGVSQSPSNKVTEKGKDVELRCDPISGHTALYWYRQSLGQGLEFLIYFQGNSAPDKSGLPSDRFSAERTGGSVSTLTIQRTQQEDSAVYLCASSFGQGASPLHFGNGTRLTVT.

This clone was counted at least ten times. The CDR3 bases are TGTGCCAGTAGTAGAAAGCCAGGGACAGGCCTCTCTGGGGCCAACGTCCTGACTTTC. As protein: CASSRKPGTGLSGANVLTF. The rearrangement links TRBV19 to TRBJ2-6; 8 positions match TRBD1. The V and J ends lost 4 bases and 0 bases, in that order; junction bases with no gene match: 11. The V gene's germline CDR1 is LNHDA and CDR2 SQIVND (reference sequence). The CDR3 covers 19 residues.

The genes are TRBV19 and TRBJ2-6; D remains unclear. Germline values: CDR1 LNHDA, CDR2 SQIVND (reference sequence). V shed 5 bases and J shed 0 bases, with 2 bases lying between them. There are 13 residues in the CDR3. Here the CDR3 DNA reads TGTGCCAGTAGTCCCTCTGGGGCCAACGTCCTGACTTTC. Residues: CASSPSGANVLTF.

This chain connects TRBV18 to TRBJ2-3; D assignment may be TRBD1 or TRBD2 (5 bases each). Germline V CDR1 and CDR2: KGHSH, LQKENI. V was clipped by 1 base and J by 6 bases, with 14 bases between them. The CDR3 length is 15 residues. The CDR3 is CASSPRGAGTDTQYF. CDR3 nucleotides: TGTGCCAGCTCACCACGTGGGGCAGGGACGGATACGCAGTATTTT.

The CDR3 is CASSVGLRTDTQYF. Written as DNA, the CDR3 is TGTGCCAGCAGTGTCGGACTTCGCACAGATACGCAGTATTTT. The chain links TRBV25-1 to TRBJ2-3, with D possibly TRBD2 on 5 matching bases. Per germline, CDR1 MGHDK and CDR2 SYGVNS. V was pared by 4 bases and J by 1 base, with 9 bases between. The CDR3 is made up of 14 amino acids.

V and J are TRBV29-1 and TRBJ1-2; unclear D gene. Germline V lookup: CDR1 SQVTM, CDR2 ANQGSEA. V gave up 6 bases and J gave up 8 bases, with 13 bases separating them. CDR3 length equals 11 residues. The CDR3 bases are TGCAGCGTAGAAAAAGGTTTGGGCTACACCTTC. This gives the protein CSVEKGLGYTF. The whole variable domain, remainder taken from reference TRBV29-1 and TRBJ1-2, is SAVISQKPSRDICQRGTSLTIQCQVDSQVTMMFWYRQQPGQSLTLIATANQGSEATYESGFVIDKFPISRPNLTFSTLTVSNMSPEDSSIYLCSVEKGLGYTFGSGTRLTVV.

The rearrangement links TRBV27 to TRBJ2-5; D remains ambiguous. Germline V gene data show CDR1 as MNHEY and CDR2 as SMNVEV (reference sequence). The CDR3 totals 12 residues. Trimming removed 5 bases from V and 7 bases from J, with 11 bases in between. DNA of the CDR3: TGTGCCAGCAGTCTGCCCATGGGGACCCAGTACTTC. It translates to CASSLPMGTQYF.

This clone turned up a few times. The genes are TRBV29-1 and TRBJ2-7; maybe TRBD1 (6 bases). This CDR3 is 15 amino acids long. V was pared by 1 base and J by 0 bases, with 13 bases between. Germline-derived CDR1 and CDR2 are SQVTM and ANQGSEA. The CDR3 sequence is CSVEGTAQSSYEQYF. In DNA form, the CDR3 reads TGCAGCGTTGAAGGGACAGCCCAGAGCTCCTACGAGCAGTACTTC.

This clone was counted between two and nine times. The CDR3 loop is CASSQAVTTGLQKAYEQYF. CDR3 nucleotides: TGTGCCAGCAGCCAAGCCGTGACGACCGGGCTCCAAAAGGCCTACGAGCAGTACTTC. The V gene is TRBV4-2, the J gene TRBJ2-7; D remains ambiguous. The CDR3 is 19 amino acids. Per the germline V gene, CDR1 is LGHNA and CDR2 is YNFKEQ. The V gene lost 1 base and the J gene lost 2 bases, with 24 bases spanning the gap.

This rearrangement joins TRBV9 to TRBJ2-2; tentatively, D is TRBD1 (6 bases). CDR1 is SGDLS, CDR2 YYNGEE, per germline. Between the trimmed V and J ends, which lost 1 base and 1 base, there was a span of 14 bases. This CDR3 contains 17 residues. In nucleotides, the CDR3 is TGTGCCAGCAGCGTAAGTGGGACAAATGTGAACACCGGGGAGCTGTTTTTT. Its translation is CASSVSGTNVNTGELFF.

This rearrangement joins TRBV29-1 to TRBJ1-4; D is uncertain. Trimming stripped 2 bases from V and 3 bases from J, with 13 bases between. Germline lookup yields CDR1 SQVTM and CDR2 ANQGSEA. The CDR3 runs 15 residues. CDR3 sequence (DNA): TGCAGCGTTGAAATAGTATCCAGATCTAATGAAAAACTGTTTTTT. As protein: CSVEIVSRSNEKLFF.

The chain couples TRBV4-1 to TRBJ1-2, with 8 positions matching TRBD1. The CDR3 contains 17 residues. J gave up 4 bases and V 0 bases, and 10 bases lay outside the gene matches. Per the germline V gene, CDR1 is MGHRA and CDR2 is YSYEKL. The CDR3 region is CASSQEPGGRFGYGYTF. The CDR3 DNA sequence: TGCGCCAGCAGCCAAGAGCCAGGGGGCCGATTCGGCTATGGCTACACCTTC.

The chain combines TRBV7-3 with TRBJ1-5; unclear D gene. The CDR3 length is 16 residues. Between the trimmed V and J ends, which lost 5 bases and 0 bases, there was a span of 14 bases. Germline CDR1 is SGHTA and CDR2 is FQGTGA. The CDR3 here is CASSQADGLSNQPQHF. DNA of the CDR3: TGTGCCAGCAGCCAGGCCGACGGACTTAGCAATCAGCCCCAGCATTTT.

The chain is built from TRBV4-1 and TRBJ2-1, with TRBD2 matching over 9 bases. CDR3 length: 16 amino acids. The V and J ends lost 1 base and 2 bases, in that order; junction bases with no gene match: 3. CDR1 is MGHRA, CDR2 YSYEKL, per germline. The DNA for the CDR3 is TGCGCCAGCAGCCAAGCTAGCGGGACCACCTACAATGAGCAGTTCTTC. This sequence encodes CASSQASGTTYNEQFF.

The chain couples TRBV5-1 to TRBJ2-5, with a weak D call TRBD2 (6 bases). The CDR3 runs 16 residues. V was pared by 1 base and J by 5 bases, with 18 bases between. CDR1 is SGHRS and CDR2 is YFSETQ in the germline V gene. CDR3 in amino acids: CASSLWGDKGFETQYF. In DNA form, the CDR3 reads TGCGCCAGCAGCTTGTGGGGGGATAAGGGTTTCGAGACCCAGTACTTC.

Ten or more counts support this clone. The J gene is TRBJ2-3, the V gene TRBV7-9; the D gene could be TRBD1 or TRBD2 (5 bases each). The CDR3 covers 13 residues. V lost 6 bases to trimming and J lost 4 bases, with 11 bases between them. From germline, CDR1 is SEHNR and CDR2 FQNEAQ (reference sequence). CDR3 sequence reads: CASSSRGPDTQYF. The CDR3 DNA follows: TGTGCCAGCAGTTCGAGGGGTCCAGATACGCAGTATTTT.

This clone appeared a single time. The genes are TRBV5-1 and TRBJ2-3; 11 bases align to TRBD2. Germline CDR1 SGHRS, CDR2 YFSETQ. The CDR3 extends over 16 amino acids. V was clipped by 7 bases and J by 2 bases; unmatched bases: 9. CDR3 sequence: CASSRTSGRATDTQYF. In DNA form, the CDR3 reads TGCGCCAGCTCCAGGACTAGCGGGCGTGCCACAGATACGCAGTATTTT. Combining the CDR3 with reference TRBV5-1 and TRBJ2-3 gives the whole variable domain KAGVTQTPRYLIKTRGQQVTLSCSPISGHRSVSWYQQTPGQGLQFLFEYFSETQRNKGNFPGRFSGRQFSNSRSEMNVSTLELGDSALYLCASSRTSGRATDTQYFGPGTRLTVL.

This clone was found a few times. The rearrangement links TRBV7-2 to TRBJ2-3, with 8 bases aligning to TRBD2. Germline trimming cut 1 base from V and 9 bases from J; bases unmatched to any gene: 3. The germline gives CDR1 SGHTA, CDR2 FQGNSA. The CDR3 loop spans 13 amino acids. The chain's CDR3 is CASSLGTSQTQYF. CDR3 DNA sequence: TGTGCCAGCAGCTTAGGGACTAGCCAGACGCAGTATTTT.

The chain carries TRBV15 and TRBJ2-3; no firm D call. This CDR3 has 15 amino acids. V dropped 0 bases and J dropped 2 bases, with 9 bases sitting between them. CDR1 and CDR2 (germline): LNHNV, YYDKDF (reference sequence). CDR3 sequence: CATSRDMQFTDTQYF. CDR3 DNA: TGTGCCACCAGCAGAGATATGCAGTTCACAGATACGCAGTATTTT.

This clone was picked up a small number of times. The CDR3 region is CASSLALGTGETQYF. CDR3 DNA sequence: TGCGCCAGCAGCTTGGCCCTCGGCACGGGGGAGACCCAGTACTTC. This chain joins TRBV5-1 and TRBJ2-5; a possible D gene is TRBD2 (5 bases). V lost 0 bases and J lost 5, with 14 bases in between. There are 15 residues in the CDR3. Germline loops: CDR1 SGHRS, CDR2 YFSETQ.

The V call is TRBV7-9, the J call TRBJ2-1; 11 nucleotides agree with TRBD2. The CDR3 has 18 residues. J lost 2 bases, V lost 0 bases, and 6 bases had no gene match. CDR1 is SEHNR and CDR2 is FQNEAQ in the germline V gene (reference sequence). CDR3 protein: CASSLAPAGLAAYNEQFF. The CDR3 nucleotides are TGTGCCAGCAGCTTAGCCCCCGCGGGACTAGCGGCCTACAATGAGCAGTTCTTC.